Presented here are 28 T cell receptor beta chains from one specimen sequenced in a study of glioma-infiltrating T cells after dendritic cell vaccination. Sequencing was performed with immunoSEQ multiplex PCR; in TCRdb, only in-frame clones are kept and a portion is missing. The sample records about 94,000 clones, approximately 84% being singletons. Documented time point: after dendritic cell vaccination, including at tumor progression/relapse. The sample in question was blood, obtained after dendritic cell vaccination. The receptors derive from a human donor with glioblastoma.

The chain has TRBV10-3 and TRBJ2-7, with TRBD1 identical over 9 bases. The CDR3 spans 14 residues. Germline V CDR1 and CDR2: ENHRY, SYGVKD. Germline trimming cut 4 bases from V and 4 bases from J; bases unmatched to any gene: 5. CDR3 loop: CAISVLQGAYEQYF. As DNA, the CDR3 is TGTGCCATCAGTGTCCTACAGGGGGCTTACGAGCAGTACTTC.

The chain carries TRBV28 and TRBJ1-5; 7 nucleotides line up with TRBD1. This CDR3 is 16 amino acids long. Trimming removed 4 bases from V and 4 bases from J; junction bases left unmatched: 10. Germline CDR1 is MDHEN and CDR2 is SYDVKM. The CDR3 protein is CASSSQGSVGNQPQHF. The DNA of the CDR3 is TGTGCCAGCAGTTCACAGGGGTCAGTAGGAAATCAGCCCCAGCATTTT. Filled out from reference TRBV28 and TRBJ1-5, the complete variable domain reads DVKVTQSSRYLVKRTGEKVFLECVQDMDHENMFWYRQDPGLGLRLIYFSYDVKMKEKGDIPEGYSVSREKKERFSLILESASTNQTSMYLCASSSQGSVGNQPQHFGDGTRLSIL.

This chain connects TRBV2 to TRBJ2-1; 13 positions agree with TRBD2. Per germline, CDR1 SNHLY and CDR2 FYNNEI. The CDR3 is 15 amino acids. With 7 bases clipped from V and 9 bases from J, the junction kept 9 bases outside the gene matches. The chain's CDR3 is CASTQGLAGVAEQFF. The CDR3 region has the DNA TGTGCCAGCACCCAAGGACTAGCGGGAGTTGCTGAGCAGTTCTTC.

V usage is TRBV5-1 and J usage is TRBJ1-2; weak D call: TRBD1 (6 bases). Per the germline V gene, CDR1 is SGHRS and CDR2 is YFSETQ. The germline V and J ends were trimmed by 4 bases and 1 base, with 26 bases remaining between them. This CDR3 has 19 amino acids. The CDR3 loop is CASSTGQILGPLFNYGYTF. DNA for the CDR3: TGCGCCAGCAGCACCGGACAGATCCTTGGGCCACTTTTTAACTATGGCTACACCTTC.

The J gene is TRBJ1-2, the V gene TRBV28; D might be TRBD1 (5 bases). V was clipped by 11 bases and J by 6 bases, with 22 bases between them. Germline V CDR1 and CDR2: MDHEN, SYDVKM. This CDR3 spans 14 amino acids. This CDR3 reads CAARLKGHGDGYTF. The CDR3 bases are TGTGCCGCCCGCTTGAAGGGGCACGGAGATGGCTACACCTTC.

This chain connects TRBV30 to TRBJ1-2; 7 bases map to TRBD1. Germline-derived CDR1 and CDR2 are GTSNPN and SVGIG (reference sequence). The CDR3 covers 13 residues. The V segment lost 2 bases and the J segment 8 bases; nucleotides outside the gene matches: 8. CDR3 in DNA: TGTGCCTGGAGTTTTGAGAGGGGGCTGGGCTACACCTTC. Translated: CAWSFERGLGYTF.

The V and J genes are TRBV5-1 and TRBJ2-7; 14 nucleotides agree with TRBD2. The J segment lost 6 bases and the V segment lost 8 bases, leaving 4 bases of the junction unmatched. The CDR3 sequence is 13 residues long. Germline CDR1 and CDR2: SGHRS and YFSETQ. CDR3 sequence: CASGLAGGREQYF. CDR3 nucleotides: TGCGCCAGTGGACTAGCGGGAGGACGCGAGCAGTACTTC.

V usage is TRBV2 and J usage is TRBJ1-2; D remains ambiguous. This CDR3 contains 14 residues. The V gene's germline CDR1 is SNHLY and CDR2 FYNNEI. V was pared by 1 base and J by 3 bases, with 9 bases between. CDR3 residues: CASSEGGTYYGYTF. For the CDR3, the DNA is TGTGCCAGCAGTGAAGGAGGCACTTACTATGGCTACACCTTC.

This chain uses TRBV15 with TRBJ2-1, with 8 bases that match TRBD2. CDR3 size: 14 residues. V was clipped by 3 bases and J by 5 bases; unmatched bases: 3. Germline CDR1 reads LNHNV; CDR2 reads YYDKDF (reference sequence). The CDR3: CATSSRLAHNEQFF. In DNA form, the CDR3 reads TGTGCCACCAGCAGTAGACTAGCGCACAATGAGCAGTTCTTC.

The CDR3 DNA is TGTGCCAGTAGTATAAAACAAGGCACAGATACGCAGTATTTT. It is translated as CASSIKQGTDTQYF. The chain links TRBV19 to TRBJ2-3; D is unresolved. The V gene's germline CDR1 is LNHDA and CDR2 SQIVND (reference sequence). The CDR3 runs 14 residues. Between the trimmed V and J ends, which lost 2 bases and 1 base, there was a span of 7 bases.

CDR3 nucleotides: TGTGCCAGCAGCTTCCTTACGACTACTTACACAGATACGCAGTATTTT. Its protein is CASSFLTTTYTDTQYF. The genes are TRBV5-6 and TRBJ2-3, with D tentatively TRBD2 (5 bases). The V end lost 2 bases, the J end lost 2 bases, and 15 bases lay between the germline ends. The CDR3 contains 16 residues. Germline V gene data show CDR1 as SGHDT and CDR2 as YYEEEE.

The CDR3 sequence: CASSRGSTNEKLFF. CDR3 nucleotides: TGTGCCAGCAGCCGAGGGTCAACTAATGAAAAACTGTTTTTT. J is TRBJ1-4 and V is TRBV6-5; no clear D gene. The CDR3 spans 14 residues. Trimming pared 6 bases from V and 0 bases from J, leaving 8 bases between. Germline V gene data show CDR1 as MNHEY and CDR2 as SVGAGI.

The genes are TRBV6-1 and TRBJ1-2; D possibly corresponds to TRBD1 (5 bases). Trimming stripped 5 bases from V and 0 bases from J, with 13 bases between. The CDR3 spans 15 residues. Germline CDR1 MNHNS, CDR2 SASEGT. CDR3 coding DNA: TGTGCCAGCAGTAAGACAGCATTAGCTAACTATGGCTACACCTTC. It encodes CASSKTALANYGYTF.

This clone was detected only once. The chain has TRBV29-1 and TRBJ2-7; TRBD2 is a possible D gene (6 bases). This CDR3 comprises 13 residues. Germline V gene data show CDR1 as SQVTM and CDR2 as ANQGSEA. Trimming cost V 7 bases and J 3 bases, with 16 bases left between them. CDR3 sequence (DNA): TGCAGCGGGGGTAGCGGAACAATCTACGAGCAGTACTTC. Translated: CSGGSGTIYEQYF.

Turning to this clone: Other nucleotide sequences in the sample specify the same CDR3. The CDR3 reads CASSGLDNSPLHF. DNA of the CDR3: TGTGCCAGCAGTGGCCTAGATAATTCACCCCTCCACTTT. The chain joins TRBV6-1 to TRBJ1-6; D not certain. Germline lookup yields CDR1 MNHNS and CDR2 SASEGT. CDR3 length: 13 amino acids. Trimming left V 4 bases short and J 5 bases short, with 6 bases between.

The rearrangement links TRBV11-1 to TRBJ2-7, with TRBD2 as a possible D gene (7 bases). CDR3 length equals 14 residues. The V and J ends lost 0 bases and 5 bases respectively, with 11 bases between them. Germline V gene lookup returns CDR1 SGHAT and CDR2 FQDESV (reference sequence). The CDR3 region has the DNA TGTGCCAGCAGCTTAGCGGGGGGGCTGCACGAGCAGTACTTC. Translation gives CASSLAGGLHEQYF.

The chain couples TRBV30 to TRBJ1-6, with TRBD1 matching 7 bases. The V and J ends lost 1 base and 7 bases, in that order; junction bases with no gene match: 7. The germline V gene encodes CDR1 GTSNPN and CDR2 SVGIG (reference sequence). CDR3 size: 15 residues. In DNA, the CDR3 is TGTGCCTGGAGTGGGTGGGACAGAGCAAATTCACCCCTCCACTTT. Encoded protein: CAWSGWDRANSPLHF. Looking up the rest from reference TRBV30 and TRBJ1-6 gives the full variable domain: SQTIHQWPATLVQPVGSPLSLECTVEGTSNPNLYWYRQAAGRGLQLLFYSVGIGQISSEVPQNLSASRPQDRQFILSSKKLLLSDSGFYLCAWSGWDRANSPLHFGNGTRLTVT.

The chain uses TRBV7-3 and TRBJ2-1; 10 nucleotides agree with TRBD2. The CDR3 length is 15 residues. Per the germline V gene, CDR1 is SGHTA and CDR2 is FQGTGA. V was clipped by 3 bases and J by 4 bases; unmatched bases: 3. CDR3 nucleotides: TGTGCCAGCAGCTTCGGACTAGCGGCGTACAATGAGCAGTTCTTC. This sequence encodes CASSFGLAAYNEQFF.

This clone appeared a few times. This rearrangement joins TRBV7-9 to TRBJ2-2; D ambiguous. Trimming left V 4 bases short and J 5 bases short, with 5 bases between. CDR3 length: 12 amino acids. The germline gives CDR1 SEHNR, CDR2 FQNEAQ (reference sequence). The CDR3: CASSWPTGELFF. DNA of the CDR3: TGTGCCAGCAGCTGGCCGACCGGGGAGCTGTTTTTT.

The V gene is TRBV6-5, the J gene TRBJ2-7, with 7 nucleotides matching TRBD1. This CDR3 is built from 14 residues. Germline trimming cut 4 bases from V and 0 bases from J; bases unmatched to any gene: 3. Per germline, CDR1 MNHEY and CDR2 SVGAGI. The chain's CDR3 is CASSSWDSSYEQYF. The CDR3, as DNA: TGTGCCAGCAGTTCTTGGGACAGCTCCTACGAGCAGTACTTC.

This clone was detected only a few times. The chain recombines TRBV7-3 with TRBJ2-3; 8 nucleotides line up with TRBD2. Germline V gene data show CDR1 as SGHTA and CDR2 as FQGTGA. Losses at the gene ends were 5 bases for V and 4 bases for J; bases not matched to a gene: 14. CDR3 size: 17 residues. The CDR3 spells CASSLRGGSGVADTQYF. DNA of the CDR3: TGTGCCAGCAGCCTACGAGGGGGTAGCGGGGTAGCAGATACGCAGTATTTT.

The chain links TRBV10-2 to TRBJ2-7, with TRBD2 identical over 12 bases. The trim removed 6 bases at V and 3 bases at J, leaving 6 bases unmatched. The CDR3 is 15 amino acids. Germline V gene sequence: CDR1 WSHSY, CDR2 SAAADI. The chain's CDR3 is CASRDGTSGLYEQYF. The CDR3 region has the DNA TGCGCCAGCAGGGATGGGACTAGCGGGCTCTACGAGCAGTACTTC.

The gene calls are TRBV29-1 and TRBJ2-5, with 7 nucleotides matching TRBD2. This CDR3 is 14 amino acids long. V shed 5 bases and J 9 bases; nucleotides not matched to a gene: 15. The germline V gene has CDR1 SQVTM and CDR2 ANQGSEA. This chain's CDR3 is CSVQSVGGSQAQYF. The CDR3 nucleotides are TGCAGCGTTCAGAGCGTGGGAGGGTCTCAGGCCCAGTACTTC. The full variable domain, rest sourced from reference TRBV29-1 and TRBJ2-5, is SAVISQKPSRDICQRGTSLTIQCQVDSQVTMMFWYRQQPGQSLTLIATANQGSEATYESGFVIDKFPISRPNLTFSTLTVSNMSPEDSSIYLCSVQSVGGSQAQYFGPGTRLLVL.

The chain uses TRBV5-4 and TRBJ1-1; D may be TRBD1 (5 bases). The ends were cut back, 3 bases at V and 10 bases at J, with 19 bases in the middle. This CDR3 spans 14 amino acids. The germline gives CDR1 SGHNT, CDR2 YYREEE (reference sequence). The CDR3 loop is CASSSAREPLPAFF. CDR3 nucleotide sequence: TGTGCCAGCAGCTCGGCCAGGGAACCCTTACCAGCTTTCTTT.

J is TRBJ2-1 and V is TRBV5-3, with 8 bases that match TRBD1. TRBV5-3 is annotated as an ORF whose role is uncertain. V gave up 4 bases and J gave up 0 bases; unmatched junction bases: 15. The CDR3 length is 19 residues. The CDR3 spells CARSPGQGTPTSSYNEQFF. CDR3 DNA: TGTGCCAGAAGCCCCGGACAGGGAACCCCCACCAGCTCCTACAATGAGCAGTTCTTC.

V is TRBV5-6 and J is TRBJ1-2; possibly TRBD1 for D (6 bases). V was cut by 5 bases and J by 0 bases, with 14 bases left in between. The CDR3 length is 15 residues. Germline lookup yields CDR1 SGHDT and CDR2 YYEEEE. CDR3 nucleotide sequence: TGTGCCAGCAGGGAAGGGGGGGGCGCTAACTATGGCTACACCTTC. The encoded protein is CASREGGGANYGYTF.

This chain links TRBV15 with TRBJ2-2; 7 bases match TRBD1. V dropped 5 bases and J dropped 4; count of bases not matched to a gene: 13. Germline V CDR1 and CDR2: LNHNV, YYDKDF (reference sequence). This CDR3 has 17 amino acids. The CDR3 is CATSARRKTGSTGELFF. DNA for the CDR3: TGTGCCACCAGCGCGAGACGGAAGACAGGGAGCACCGGGGAGCTGTTTTTT.

Remarks on this clone: One end of the junction varies from germline; a read error may be responsible. The chain links TRBV27 to TRBJ1-2; 10 bases fit TRBD1. This CDR3 is 12 amino acids long. Germline loops: CDR1 MNHEY, CDR2 SMNVEV (reference sequence). This CDR3 reads CASSSLAGTGVF. CDR3 nucleotides: TGTGCCAGCAGTTCCCTCGCCGGGACAGGGGTCTTC.